This T cell receptor (beta chain) was retrieved from a study of cytomegalovirus exposure and HLA in healthy donors. Overall study: One earlier analysis, a look at 150 million to 200 million T cells, found roughly 120 million unique TCR beta sequences. Early released data comprised 75 million to 100 million unique TCRs from HLA-typed donors.

Findings and caveats of the study: Being productive about 90% or about 30% of the time was typical of most TCR beta V segments in an earlier analysis.

This CDR3 contains 14 residues. Looked up from germline, CDR1 is MNHNY and CDR2 is SVGAGI (reference sequence). With V trimmed by 3 bases and J by 7 bases, 5 bases remained unmatched. Researchers ran the PCR with 60 Vbeta and 13 Jbeta primers. TCRdb's copy holds only in-frame clones and misses some; the assay was immunoSEQ multiplex PCR. This sample has approximately 60,000 clones, with around 85% found just once. This clone was observed a single time. Its target is unknown. Sequencing was carried out using PBMCs. This sequence joins TRBV6-6 and TRBJ2-5, with TRBD2 identical over 10 bases. This TCR was recovered from a man aged 35-49 years in good health and CMV-seronegative. The CDR3 DNA reads TGTGCCAGCAGTTATCCTAGCGGGGGAAGGACCCAGTACTTC. It yields the protein CASSYPSGGRTQYF.